The clone carrying this T cell receptor beta chain has a single count. As yet, its antigen is unknown. CDR1 is LGHNA, CDR2 YSLEER, per germline. The CDR3 sequence is 17 residues long. V lost 1 base, J lost 2 bases, and 5 bases stayed unmatched. The data belong to a study of CD8 T cells in ankylosing spondylitis. Study results and caveats: Peripheral blood samples showed relatively rare disease-linked clones, and these clones were CD8+. Prior work had noted some motif variants in reactive arthritis blood and synovial fluid. Disease-linked clones were reportedly significantly enriched in matched ankylosing spondylitis synovial fluid. Characteristic of ankylosing spondylitis blood, it appeared, was a TCR beta motif comprising about eight highly homologous variants.

TCR beta libraries were made by quantitative 5'-RACE with molecular barcodes. TCRdb reanalysed the 5' RACE reads using MiXCR and keeps one entry per CDR3 protein. The profile shows 650,000 to 800,000 distinct CDR3 sequences, under 20% of them singletons. Specimen: blood, either unsorted or a sorted T cell fraction (not recorded which). This clonotype was obtained from a male donor with ankylosing spondylitis. V gene TRBV4-3 combines with J gene TRBJ2-1, with 10 bases that match TRBD2. CDR3 in DNA: TGCGCCAGCAGCCAAGGAGCGGGAGGGCCGCCCTACAATGAGCAGTTCTTC. Protein product: CASSQGAGGPPYNEQFF.